The TCR beta chain described here comes from a study of siplizumab effects on memory and regulatory T cells. Points from the study as a whole: In roughly 75-95% of proliferating CD4+ or CD8+ clones, a naive or memory phenotype could not be assigned. Memory T cells appeared less diverse than naive cells, which seemed to contribute substantially to alloresponse.

The table came from immunoSEQ multiplex PCR; TCRdb's copy has only in-frame clones and leaves some out. Of over 70,000 clones detected, more than 85% appear once; the ten largest clones hold less than 20%. The CDR3 spans 17 residues. J gave up 4 bases and V 3 bases, and 15 bases lay outside the gene matches. CDR1 is SGHRS, CDR2 YFSETQ, per germline. Concerning this clone: The antigen is not known.

The sequence was obtained from a human donor in good health. This chain uses TRBV5-1 with TRBJ2-7, with TRBD2 matching 8 bases. Sample: CD8+ T cells sorted from blood. The CDR3 nucleotides read TGCGCCAGCAGCTGGGGACTTCAGCGGGAGAGGGGTTACGAGCAGTACTTC. Its protein is CASSWGLQRERGYEQYF. Supplemented by reference TRBV5-1 and TRBJ2-7, the full variable domain reads KAGVTQTPRYLIKTRGQQVTLSCSPISGHRSVSWYQQTPGQGLQFLFEYFSETQRNKGNFPGRFSGRQFSNSRSEMNVSTLELGDSALYLCASSWGLQRERGYEQYFGPGTRLTVT.